This TCR beta chain appears in the sequencing data of a study of post-analysis software for immune sequencing data. A remark on this clonotype: Its antigen remains unknown.

V was cut by 5 bases and J by 1 base, with 8 bases left in between. CDR3 length: 13 amino acids. Germline CDR1 SNHLY, CDR2 FYNNEI. The study, taken as a whole, reports: Normalized Chao1 diversity in multiple sclerosis patients fell significantly below that of controls. Four to six TRBV segments, including TRBV5-6, TRBV5-1 and TRBV20-1, were more frequent in patients than controls.

Unique molecular identifiers were built into the TCR beta cDNA libraries. T cells numbering roughly 1 to 10 million yielded about 500,000 cDNA molecules. TCRdb analysed the PCR reads with MiXCR anew, one entry per CDR3 protein. Altogether 350,000 to 450,000 distinct CDR3 sequences are present, approximately 39% being singletons, with the ten largest covering approximately 7.6%. The V and J genes are TRBV2 and TRBJ1-1; D gene ambiguous. Source material: blood. This sequence was found in a girl aged 2 to 9 with multiple sclerosis. CDR3 nucleotides: TGTGCCAGCAGTCTCCACGAGAACACTGAAGCTTTCTTT. Amino acid sequence: CASSLHENTEAFF.